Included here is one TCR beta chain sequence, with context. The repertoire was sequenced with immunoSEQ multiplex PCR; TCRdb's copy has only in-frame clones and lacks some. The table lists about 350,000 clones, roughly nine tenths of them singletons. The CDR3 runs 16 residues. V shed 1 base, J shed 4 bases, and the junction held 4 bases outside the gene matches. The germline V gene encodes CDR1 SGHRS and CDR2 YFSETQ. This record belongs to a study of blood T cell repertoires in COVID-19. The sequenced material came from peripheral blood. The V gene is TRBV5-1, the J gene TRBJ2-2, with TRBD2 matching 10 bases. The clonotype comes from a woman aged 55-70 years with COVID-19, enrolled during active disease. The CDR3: CASSLLLAGSTGELFF. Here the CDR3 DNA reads TGCGCCAGCAGCTTGTTACTAGCGGGGAGCACCGGGGAGCTGTTTTTT.